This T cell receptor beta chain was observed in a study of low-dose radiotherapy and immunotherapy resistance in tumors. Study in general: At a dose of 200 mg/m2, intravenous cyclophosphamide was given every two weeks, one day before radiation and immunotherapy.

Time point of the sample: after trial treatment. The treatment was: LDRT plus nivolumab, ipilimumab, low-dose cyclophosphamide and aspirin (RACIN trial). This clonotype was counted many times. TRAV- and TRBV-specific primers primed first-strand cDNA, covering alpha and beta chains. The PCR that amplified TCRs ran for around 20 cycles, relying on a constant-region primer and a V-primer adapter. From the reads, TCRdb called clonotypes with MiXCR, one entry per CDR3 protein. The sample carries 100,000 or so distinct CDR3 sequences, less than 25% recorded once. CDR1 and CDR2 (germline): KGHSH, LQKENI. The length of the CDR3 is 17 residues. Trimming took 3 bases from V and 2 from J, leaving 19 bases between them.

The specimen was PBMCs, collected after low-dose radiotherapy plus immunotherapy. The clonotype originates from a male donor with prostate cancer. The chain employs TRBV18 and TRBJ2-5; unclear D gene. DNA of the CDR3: TGTGCCAGCTCACCGGCTCAGCCTATCCGCGCACAAGAGACCCAGTACTTC. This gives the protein CASSPAQPIRAQETQYF. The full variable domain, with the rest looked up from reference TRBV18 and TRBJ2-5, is NAGVMQNPRHLVRRRGQEARLRCSPMKGHSHVYWYRQLPEEGLKFMVYLQKENIIDESGMPKERFSAEFPKEGPSILRIQQVVRGDSAAYFCASSPAQPIRAQETQYFGPGTRLLVL.